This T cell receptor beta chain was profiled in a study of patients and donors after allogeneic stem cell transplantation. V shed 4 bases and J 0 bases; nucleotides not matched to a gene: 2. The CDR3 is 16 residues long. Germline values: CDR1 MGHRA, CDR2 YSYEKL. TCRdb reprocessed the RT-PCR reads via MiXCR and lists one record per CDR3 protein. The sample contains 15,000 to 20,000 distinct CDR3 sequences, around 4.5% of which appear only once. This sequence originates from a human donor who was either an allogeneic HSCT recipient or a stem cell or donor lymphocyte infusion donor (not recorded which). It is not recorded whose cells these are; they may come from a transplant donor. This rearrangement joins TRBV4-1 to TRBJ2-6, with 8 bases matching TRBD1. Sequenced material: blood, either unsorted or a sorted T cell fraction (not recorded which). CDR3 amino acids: CASSRTGTSGANVLTF. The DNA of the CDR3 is TGCGCCAGCAGCCGGACAGGGACCTCTGGGGCCAACGTCCTGACTTTC.